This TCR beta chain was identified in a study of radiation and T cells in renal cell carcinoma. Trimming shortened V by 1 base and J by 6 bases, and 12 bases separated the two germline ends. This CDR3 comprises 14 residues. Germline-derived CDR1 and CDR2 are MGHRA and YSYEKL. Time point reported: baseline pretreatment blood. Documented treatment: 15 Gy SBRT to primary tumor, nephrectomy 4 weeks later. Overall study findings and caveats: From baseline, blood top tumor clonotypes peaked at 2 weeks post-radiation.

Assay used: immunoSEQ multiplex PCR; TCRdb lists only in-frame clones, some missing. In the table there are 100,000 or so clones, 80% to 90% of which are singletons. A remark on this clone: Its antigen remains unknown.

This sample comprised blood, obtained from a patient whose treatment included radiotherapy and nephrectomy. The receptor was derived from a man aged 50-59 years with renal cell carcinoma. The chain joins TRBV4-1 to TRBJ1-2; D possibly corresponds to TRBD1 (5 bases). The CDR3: CASSQGMGLDGYTF. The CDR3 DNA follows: TGCGCCAGCAGCCAAGGGATGGGACTGGATGGCTACACCTTC.